One sample yielded the 26 T cell receptor beta chains listed below, sequenced in a study of blood T cell repertoires in COVID-19. Clones were sequenced by immunoSEQ multiplex PCR, and TCRdb holds only the in-frame ones, with some missing. The sample includes 90,000 to 120,000 clones, 70% to 90% of them seen just once. The specimen sequenced was peripheral blood. These receptors all come from a man aged 45-65 years with active or convalescent COVID-19.

The J gene is TRBJ1-1, the V gene TRBV29-1; no clear D gene. The CDR3 extends over 10 amino acids. Germline V gene sequence: CDR1 SQVTM, CDR2 ANQGSEA. The V end lost 6 bases, the J end lost 5 bases, and 7 bases lay between the germline ends. Written as DNA, the CDR3 is TGCAGCGTCGTTGAGACTGAAGCTTTCTTT. It yields the protein CSVVETEAFF. Using reference TRBV29-1 and TRBJ1-1 for the parts outside the CDR3, the full variable domain is SAVISQKPSRDICQRGTSLTIQCQVDSQVTMMFWYRQQPGQSLTLIATANQGSEATYESGFVIDKFPISRPNLTFSTLTVSNMSPEDSSIYLCSVVETEAFFGQGTRLTVV.

The chain is built from TRBV7-8 and TRBJ2-7; 7 bases line up with TRBD1. V lost 4 bases and J lost 6; bases outside the gene matches: 6. This CDR3 spans 13 amino acids. The germline CDR1 and CDR2 sequences are SGHVS and FQNEAQ. The CDR3 sequence: CASSSTGFGEQYF. The DNA of the CDR3 is TGTGCCAGCAGCTCGACAGGGTTCGGCGAGCAGTACTTC.

The chain is built from TRBV7-7 and TRBJ2-7; D may be TRBD1 (5 bases). The CDR3 is 13 residues long. Germline V gene sequence: CDR1 SSHAT, CDR2 FNYEAQ (reference sequence). Trimming removed 1 base at V and 6 bases at J, with 10 bases between. CDR3 sequence (DNA): TGTGCCAGCAGCTTAGATAGGACAAGCGAGCAGTACTTC. Amino acid sequence: CASSLDRTSEQYF.

The chain's CDR3 is CASSPGGQYGNTIYF. The CDR3 DNA reads as TGTGCCAGCTCACCGGGCGGACAGTACGGAAACACCATATATTTT. The rearrangement links TRBV18 to TRBJ1-3; a weak D match, TRBD1 (6 bases). CDR1 KGHSH and CDR2 LQKENI come from the germline V gene. V was trimmed by 3 bases and J by 4 bases, leaving 13 bases between them. The CDR3 consists of 15 residues.

This clone appeared a single time. The V gene is TRBV29-1, the J gene TRBJ1-2; no definite D call. The germline gives CDR1 SQVTM, CDR2 ANQGSEA. The ends were cut back, 0 bases at V and 7 bases at J, with 6 bases in the middle. This CDR3 comprises 11 residues. This CDR3 reads CSVEDRRGYTF. CDR3 sequence (DNA): TGCAGCGTTGAAGATCGTCGTGGCTACACCTTC. Looking up the rest from reference TRBV29-1 and TRBJ1-2 gives the full variable domain: SAVISQKPSRDICQRGTSLTIQCQVDSQVTMMFWYRQQPGQSLTLIATANQGSEATYESGFVIDKFPISRPNLTFSTLTVSNMSPEDSSIYLCSVEDRRGYTFGSGTRLTVV.

This chain links TRBV5-1 with TRBJ2-7; 7 bases map to TRBD2. The CDR3 is made up of 15 amino acids. Trimming cost V 0 bases and J 1 base; bases outside gene matches: 4. CDR1 and CDR2 from the germline V gene are SGHRS and YFSETQ. CDR3 protein: CASSLVASGSYEQYF. In DNA form, the CDR3 reads TGCGCCAGCAGCTTGGTGGCTAGCGGTTCCTACGAGCAGTACTTC.

The genes are TRBV2 and TRBJ2-7, with D unresolved. From germline, CDR1 is SNHLY and CDR2 FYNNEI. V was trimmed by 2 bases and J by 7 bases, leaving 12 bases between them. This CDR3 contains 13 residues. CDR3: CASSELPYNEQYF. The DNA of the CDR3 is TGTGCCAGCAGTGAACTTCCCTATAATGAGCAGTACTTC. Combining the CDR3 with reference TRBV2 and TRBJ2-7 gives the whole variable domain EPEVTQTPSHQVTQMGQEVILRCVPISNHLYFYWYRQILGQKVEFLVSFYNNEISEKSEIFDDQFSVERPDGSNFTLKIRSTKLEDSAMYFCASSELPYNEQYFGPGTRLTVT.

The rearrangement links TRBV20-1 to TRBJ2-3, with TRBD2 as a possible D gene (6 bases). CDR3 size: 15 residues. The ends were cut back, 3 bases at V and 0 bases at J, with 13 bases in the middle. Per the germline V gene, CDR1 is DFQATT and CDR2 is SNEGSKA (reference sequence). The CDR3 sequence is CSASLPGGSTDTQYF. The CDR3 DNA sequence: TGCAGTGCTAGTTTACCCGGGGGTAGCACAGATACGCAGTATTTT.

The chain is built from TRBV10-3 and TRBJ1-3; 7 positions match TRBD1. Germline CDR1 reads ENHRY; CDR2 reads SYGVKD. The trim removed 10 bases at V and 0 bases at J, leaving 15 bases unmatched. This CDR3 region has 17 residues. The CDR3 DNA is TGTGCCAGTTTGACAGGGAGCTTTGCGAGCTCTGGAAACACCATATATTTT. This translates into CASLTGSFASSGNTIYF.

The chain recombines TRBV11-2 with TRBJ2-7, with D unclear. The germline gives CDR1 SGHAT, CDR2 FQNNGV. There are 12 residues in the CDR3. Trimming removed 6 bases from V and 0 bases from J, with 6 bases in between. The CDR3 DNA is TGTGCCAGCAGAACAAGCTCCTACGAGCAGTACTTC. Protein: CASRTSSYEQYF.

This chain links TRBV28 with TRBJ2-7; a possible D gene is TRBD1 (5 bases). Per germline, CDR1 MDHEN and CDR2 SYDVKM. V lost 4 bases and J lost 5, with 15 bases in between. This CDR3 contains 14 residues. The CDR3 DNA is TGTGCCAGCAGTTCAGGTCAGGACAAGGACGAGCAGTACTTC. It yields the protein CASSSGQDKDEQYF.

The genes are TRBV9 and TRBJ2-5; 8 nucleotides agree with TRBD2. The CDR3 loop spans 16 amino acids. In germline, CDR1 is SGDLS, CDR2 YYNGEE. J lost 4 bases, V lost 3 bases, and 11 bases had no gene match. CDR3 in amino acids: CASSGDGILAGETQYF. For the CDR3, the DNA is TGTGCCAGCAGCGGAGATGGGATCCTAGCGGGAGAGACCCAGTACTTC.

The genes are TRBV30 and TRBJ2-7; 10 nucleotides align to TRBD1. The CDR3 totals 15 residues. CDR1 is GTSNPN, CDR2 SVGIG, per germline (reference sequence). Germline trimming cut 3 bases from V and 6 bases from J; bases unmatched to any gene: 11. This CDR3 reads CAWRGIGTGALEQYF. CDR3 in DNA: TGTGCCTGGAGGGGCATCGGGACAGGGGCCCTCGAGCAGTACTTC.

This chain links TRBV18 with TRBJ2-3; possibly TRBD2 for D (6 bases). Trimming shortened V by 1 base and J by 0 bases, and 11 bases separated the two germline ends. The CDR3 contains 16 residues. Germline CDR1 KGHSH, CDR2 LQKENI. CDR3 residues: CASSPLAVTSTDTQYF. The CDR3 nucleotides read TGTGCCAGCTCACCACTAGCGGTGACTAGCACAGATACGCAGTATTTT.

The gene calls are TRBV3-1 (or the pseudogene TRBV3-2) and TRBJ2-7, with TRBD1 matching over 8 bases. Trimming cost V 1 base and J 2 bases; bases outside gene matches: 7. Germline loops: CDR1 LGHDT, CDR2 YNNKEL (reference sequence). CDR3 length: 16 residues. CDR3 loop: CASSQGRTGKTYEQYF. Written as DNA, the CDR3 is TGTGCCAGCAGCCAAGGGAGGACAGGGAAAACCTACGAGCAGTACTTC.

The V gene is TRBV7-9, the J gene TRBJ1-5; D not certain. V lost 6 bases and J lost 6, with 12 bases in between. The CDR3 has 13 amino acids. Germline V CDR1 and CDR2: SEHNR, FQNEAQ (reference sequence). The CDR3 coding sequence is TGTGCCAGCAGTTCGGACTCAGGTCAGCCCCAGCATTTT. Its protein product is CASSSDSGQPQHF.

This sequence joins TRBV2 and TRBJ2-3; perhaps TRBD2 as D (6 bases). Germline V gene sequence: CDR1 SNHLY, CDR2 FYNNEI. Trimming cost V 1 base and J 2 bases, with 10 bases left between them. The CDR3 has 15 residues. The CDR3 coding sequence is TGTGCCAGCAGTGAAGTGGGACTCTACACAGATACGCAGTATTTT. It is translated as CASSEVGLYTDTQYF.

V is TRBV14 and J is TRBJ1-6; D remains ambiguous. Germline V gene data show CDR1 as SGHDN and CDR2 as FVKESK. The CDR3 length is 13 residues. Trimming pared 4 bases from V and 9 bases from J, leaving 10 bases between. The CDR3 protein is CASSLQWSSPLHF. CDR3 nucleotides: TGTGCCAGCAGCCTGCAATGGAGTTCACCCCTCCACTTT.

This chain joins TRBV2 and TRBJ2-3; TRBD1 matches at 7 bases. V was clipped by 7 bases and J by 4 bases; unmatched bases: 8. CDR3 length equals 14 residues. CDR1 and CDR2 from the germline V gene are SNHLY and FYNNEI. The CDR3 here is CASTRGNRADTQYF. CDR3 bases: TGTGCCAGCACCAGGGGGAACAGGGCAGATACGCAGTATTTT.

The chain recombines TRBV5-1 with TRBJ2-1; 13 nucleotides match TRBD2. Germline CDR1 SGHRS, CDR2 YFSETQ. CDR3 size: 20 residues. V shed 1 base, J shed 0 bases, and the junction held 10 bases outside the gene matches. CDR3 coding DNA: TGCGCCAGCAGCTTGCTGGGACTAGCGGGATTAAAGGGCTCCTACAATGAGCAGTTCTTC. It codes for CASSLLGLAGLKGSYNEQFF.

CDR3 coding DNA: TGTGCCAGCAGCTTTGGACAGGGGGCATCTGGCTACACCTTC. Translation gives CASSFGQGASGYTF. This rearrangement joins TRBV11-2 to TRBJ1-2; TRBD1 aligns across 11 bases. This CDR3 has 14 residues. Germline-derived CDR1 and CDR2 are SGHAT and FQNNGV. Trimming at V came to 3 bases and at J to 7 bases, leaving 4 bases not matched to a gene.

The chain uses TRBV29-1 and TRBJ1-2; TRBD1 agrees at 7 bases. The V segment lost 7 bases and the J segment 7 bases; nucleotides outside the gene matches: 6. The CDR3 is 11 amino acids. Germline-derived CDR1 and CDR2 are SQVTM and ANQGSEA. CDR3 region: CSAQDRTGYTF. CDR3 sequence (DNA): TGCAGCGCCCAGGACAGGACTGGCTACACCTTC.

The rearrangement uses TRBV10-3 and TRBJ2-1; 14 bases fit TRBD2. Trimming removed 5 bases from V and 3 bases from J; junction bases left unmatched: 12. The CDR3 spans 19 residues. In germline, CDR1 is ENHRY, CDR2 SYGVKD. DNA of the CDR3: TGTGCCATCAGTTCCCACCCGGGACTAGCGGGAGAAGGCTACAATGAGCAGTTCTTC. Amino acid sequence: CAISSHPGLAGEGYNEQFF.

The CDR3, as DNA: TGTGCCAGCAGCTTAATGTTCAGTAGCAATCAGCCCCAGCATTTT. Its protein product is CASSLMFSSNQPQHF. The rearrangement joins TRBV7-2 to TRBJ1-5; no firm D call. V lost 2 bases to trimming and J lost 0 bases, with 8 bases between them. Germline V gene lookup returns CDR1 SGHTA and CDR2 FQGNSA. The CDR3 runs to 15 residues.

The chain recombines TRBV24-1 with TRBJ2-1, with 8 bases lining up with TRBD2. Germline lookup yields CDR1 KGHDR and CDR2 SFDVKD. V lost 1 base, J lost 5 bases, and 6 bases stayed unmatched. The CDR3 has 16 amino acids. CDR3: CATSDFAAGEDNEQFF. The CDR3 region has the DNA TGTGCCACCAGTGATTTCGCAGCGGGAGAAGACAATGAGCAGTTCTTC.

This chain uses TRBV30 with TRBJ2-1; tentative D call: TRBD2 (6 bases). V lost 7 bases, J lost 5 bases, and 9 bases lay in between. Germline V gene sequence: CDR1 GTSNPN, CDR2 SVGIG (reference sequence). The CDR3 totals 11 residues. In nucleotides, the CDR3 is TGTGCCTCAATAGCGGACAATGAGCAGTTCTTC. Translation: CASIADNEQFF.